The following is a T cell receptor beta chain sequence with its context. Its target is unknown. Naive CD8 populations comprised CD45RO-negative cells positively selected for CCR7, excluding terminally differentiated effector memory CD45RA+ cells. Some clones are missing from TCRdb's copy, which holds only in-frame ones; the method was immunoSEQ multiplex PCR. The table records more than 550,000 clones, under 95% of them present only once. The sample belongs to a study of shared clonotypes between healthy human individuals. Study observations and caveats: In the sorted subsets, rarefaction showed sequencing was incomplete despite large depth. Compared with memory subsets, naive subsets generally had larger estimated richness.

V dropped 8 bases and J dropped 7 bases, with 15 bases sitting between them. CDR1 SGHVS and CDR2 FQNEAQ come from the germline V gene. There are 13 residues in the CDR3. The gene calls are TRBV7-8 and TRBJ2-1, with D unresolved. The receptor's source is a young man in good health. Sequencing was performed on naive CD8+ T cells sorted from blood. The CDR3 is CASFPAPGNEQFF. CDR3 DNA sequence: TGTGCCAGCTTCCCGGCCCCCGGGAATGAGCAGTTCTTC.